The TCR beta chain under discussion was sequenced for a study of blood T cell repertoires in COVID-19. This clone has only one observation. Libraries were prepared by immunoSEQ multiplex PCR; TCRdb keeps only in-frame clonotypes and omits some of them. Of about 35,000 clones in the sample, over 70% were seen once. The V gene end was trimmed by 5 bases and the J gene end by 5 bases; junction bases not matched to a gene: 3. CDR3 length: 13 amino acids. Looked up from germline, CDR1 is MNHEY and CDR2 is SVGAGI. The chain recombines TRBV6-5 with TRBJ2-1; TRBD2 matches 7 bases. This clonotype was obtained from a man older than 75 with active COVID-19. The specimen was peripheral blood. The CDR3 here is CASSRTSDNEQFF. CDR3 in DNA: TGTGCCAGCAGTCGTACTAGCGACAATGAGCAGTTCTTC.